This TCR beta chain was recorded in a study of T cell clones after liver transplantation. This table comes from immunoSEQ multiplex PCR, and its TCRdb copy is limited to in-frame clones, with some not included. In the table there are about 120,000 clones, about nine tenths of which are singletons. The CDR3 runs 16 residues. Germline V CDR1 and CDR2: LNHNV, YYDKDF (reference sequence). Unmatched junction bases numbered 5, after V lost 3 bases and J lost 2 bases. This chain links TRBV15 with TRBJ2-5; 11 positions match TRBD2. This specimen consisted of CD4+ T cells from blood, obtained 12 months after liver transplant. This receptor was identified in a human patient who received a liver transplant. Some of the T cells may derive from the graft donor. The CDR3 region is CATSSITSGGQETQYF. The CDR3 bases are TGTGCCACCAGCAGTATAACTAGCGGGGGACAAGAGACCCAGTACTTC.